The sequence of this T cell receptor beta chain was determined in a study of T cell responses to AZD1222 COVID-19 vaccine. Overall study context: Second doses at about 4 or about 12 weeks were pooled.

Remarks on this clone: The antigen remains undetermined.

Study-wide results and caveats: Donors were largely white British and mainly female; clonal diversity was possibly underestimated. In all cases, repertoires were sampled only after the peak T cell response.

The CDR3 runs 13 residues. Germline-derived CDR1 and CDR2 are MNHEY and SMNVEV (reference sequence). The V segment lost 6 bases and the J segment 3 bases; nucleotides outside the gene matches: 4. Assay used: immunoSEQ multiplex PCR; TCRdb lists only in-frame clones, some missing. The sample lists under 150,000 clones, about 93% seen once, with 5.1% in the top ten. The sample here was peripheral blood, taken on day 0 of AZD1222 vaccination. This receptor was obtained from an adult in good health. V is TRBV27 and J is TRBJ1-2; TRBD1 aligns across 7 bases. The CDR3, as DNA: TGTGCCAGCAGCCTAACAGGGGACTATGGCTACACCTTC. The encoded protein is CASSLTGDYGYTF.